These 13 T cell receptor beta chains originate from one sample sequenced in a study of T cell repertoires in aging, cancer and after chemotherapy. TCR beta rearrangements were amplified from peripheral blood genomic DNA. Rearranged V-D-J TRB sequences were amplified with a mixed TRB-A/B primer pool. TCRdb re-analysed the multiplex PCR reads in MiXCR, keeping a single row per CDR3 protein. The sample has a few thousand distinct CDR3 sequences; roughly 25% are singletons. The sequencing sample was made of blood. The receptor set was obtained from a human donor in good health. The donor label of this sample is uncertain.

This clonotype was recorded a few times. The chain joins TRBV30 to TRBJ2-4; D is perhaps TRBD2 (5 bases). V lost 0 bases to trimming and J lost 2 bases, with 11 bases between them. The CDR3 is 15 amino acids. The germline gives CDR1 GTSNPN, CDR2 SVGIG (reference sequence). Written as DNA, the CDR3 is TGTGCCTGGAGTGTACGGGGTTTAACCAAAAACATTCAGTACTTC. This translates into CAWSVRGLTKNIQYF.

The gene calls are TRBV2 and TRBJ2-5; D not resolved. V was cut by 3 bases and J by 5 bases, with 13 bases left in between. This CDR3 region has 14 residues. Looked up from germline, CDR1 is SNHLY and CDR2 is FYNNEI. CDR3 loop: CASSDKRTGETQYF. The CDR3 region has the DNA TGTGCCAGCAGTGATAAAAGAACTGGGGAGACCCAGTACTTC.

The chain recombines TRBV12-3 or TRBV12-4 with TRBJ1-6, with a possible D match to TRBD1 (5 bases). Trimming shortened V by 1 base and J by 10 bases, and 11 bases separated the two germline ends. CDR3 size: 14 residues. The CDR3 reads CASSLGGGRSPLHF. In nucleotides, the CDR3 is TGTGCCAGCAGTTTAGGGGGCGGGAGATCACCCCTCCACTTT.

This clonotype is labeled medium-sized. V is TRBV27 and J is TRBJ2-1, with TRBD2 matching over 9 bases. CDR3 length: 15 residues. V was pared by 5 bases and J by 2 bases, with 4 bases of the junction left unmatched. Germline V CDR1 and CDR2: MNHEY, SMNVEV (reference sequence). Here the CDR3 DNA reads TGTGCCAGCAGTCTTCAGCGGGGGGCCTACAATGAGCAGTTCTTC. This translates into CASSLQRGAYNEQFF.

The V and J genes are TRBV5-1 and TRBJ2-2; D is undetermined. Germline values: CDR1 SGHRS, CDR2 YFSETQ. The CDR3 has 14 amino acids. The V end was cut by 2 bases, the J end by 7 bases, with 12 bases between. The CDR3 spells CASSLGWFSGELFF. The CDR3 DNA is TGCGCCAGCAGCTTAGGTTGGTTTAGCGGGGAGCTGTTTTTT.

The V gene is TRBV6-2 or TRBV6-3, the J gene TRBJ2-7; D might be TRBD2 (6 bases). Germline assignment: CDR1 MNHEY and CDR2 SVGEGT. The CDR3 spans 16 residues. The V and J ends lost 2 bases and 3 bases respectively, with 17 bases between them. The chain's CDR3 is CASSYGPVGGSYEQYF. CDR3 nucleotide sequence: TGTGCCAGCAGTTACGGGCCGGTGGGGGGTAGCTACGAGCAGTACTTC.

By share of the sample, this clonotype is medium-sized. The J gene is TRBJ2-1, the V gene TRBV18; D is ambiguous. The germline CDR1 and CDR2 sequences are KGHSH and LQKENI. This CDR3 is built from 12 residues. Trimming took 2 bases from V and 10 from J, leaving 9 bases between them. The CDR3 region is CASSPLSMEQFF. The CDR3 DNA is TGTGCCAGCTCACCATTATCCATGGAGCAGTTCTTC.

This chain joins TRBV4-3 and TRBJ1-5; D unresolved. Germline V gives CDR1 LGHNA, CDR2 YSLEER. The CDR3 has 14 amino acids. V lost 3 bases to trimming and J lost 2 bases, with 8 bases between them. CDR3 amino acids: CASSQLPGNQPQHF. In DNA, the CDR3 is TGCGCCAGCAGCCAGTTGCCTGGCAATCAGCCCCAGCATTTT.

This clonotype showed up just a few times. The V and J genes are TRBV7-3 and TRBJ2-2, with TRBD1 as a possible D gene (7 bases). The V end was cut by 2 bases, the J end by 5 bases, with 12 bases between. This CDR3 is built from 15 residues. Germline assignment: CDR1 SGHTA and CDR2 FQGTGA. CDR3 loop: CASSLRQGGTGELFF. The CDR3 region has the DNA TGTGCCAGCAGCTTACGGCAGGGGGGTACCGGGGAGCTGTTTTTT.

As for this clonotype: It may be a read error: a sequence one base away is much more abundant. The chain joins TRBV12-3 or TRBV12-4 to TRBJ2-5; the match to TRBD2 covers 7 bases. V lost 10 bases and J lost 4; bases outside the gene matches: 9. CDR3 length equals 13 residues. CDR3 in DNA: TGTGCCATCAATGAGTCGGGGGGAGAGACCCAGTACTTC. Its protein is CAINESGGETQYF.

In its sample, this clonotype is medium-sized (0.01 to 0.1%). CDR3 bases: TGTGCCAGCAGTTACTTAGGGGGAAAGGAGCAGTTCTTC. It codes for CASSYLGGKEQFF. The chain couples TRBV6-2 or TRBV6-3 to TRBJ2-1; D is perhaps TRBD1 (6 bases). CDR3 length: 13 residues. Trimming stripped 1 base from V and 10 bases from J, with 11 bases between. Germline loops: CDR1 MNHEY, CDR2 SVGEGT.

This clonotype showed up just a few times. The chain combines TRBV6-2 or TRBV6-3 with TRBJ1-2; a possible D gene is TRBD1 (5 bases). V dropped 2 bases and J dropped 4 bases, with 14 bases sitting between them. Germline V gives CDR1 MNHEY, CDR2 SVGEGT. This CDR3 region has 15 residues. This CDR3 reads CASSYGLDGGYGYTF. CDR3 DNA sequence: TGTGCCAGCAGTTACGGATTGGACGGGGGCTATGGCTACACCTTC.

V and J are TRBV5-4 and TRBJ1-1, with a weak D call TRBD1 (6 bases). This CDR3 has 15 residues. With 4 bases removed from V and 1 base from J, the gap between germline ends came to 14 bases. The V gene's germline CDR1 is SGHNT and CDR2 YYREEE (reference sequence). CDR3 nucleotide sequence: TGTGCCAGCAGCAATCCTTGGACAGAGAACACTGAAGCTTTCTTT. Translation: CASSNPWTENTEAFF.